This TCR beta chain came from a study of blood T cell repertoires in COVID-19. At the level of the study: The United States, Italy and Spain provided the acute and convalescent COVID-19 samples. Sources were T cells, B-cell-depleted T cells, or PBMCs; the material itself was cDNA or gDNA.

This CDR3 region has 14 residues. V lost 0 bases, J lost 4 bases, and 10 bases lay in between. Germline values: CDR1 SGHRS, CDR2 YFSETQ. As originally analysed: Reference gene primers were amplified, and this amplification served to estimate nucleated cell counts. The assay was immunoSEQ multiplex PCR, and TCRdb's table has in-frame clones only and misses some. The V and J calls and the clone size are those of that table, but D and trimming were determined from the DNA. The sample includes 45,000 to 60,000 clones, 83% of them seen just once. Specimen: peripheral blood. The chain is built from TRBV5-1 and TRBJ1-1; D perhaps matches TRBD1 (5 bases). This clonotype was obtained from an older woman with acute or convalescent COVID-19. The CDR3 spells CASSLGYDSTEAFF. The CDR3 DNA reads as TGCGCCAGCAGCTTGGGGTACGACAGCACTGAAGCTTTCTTT.